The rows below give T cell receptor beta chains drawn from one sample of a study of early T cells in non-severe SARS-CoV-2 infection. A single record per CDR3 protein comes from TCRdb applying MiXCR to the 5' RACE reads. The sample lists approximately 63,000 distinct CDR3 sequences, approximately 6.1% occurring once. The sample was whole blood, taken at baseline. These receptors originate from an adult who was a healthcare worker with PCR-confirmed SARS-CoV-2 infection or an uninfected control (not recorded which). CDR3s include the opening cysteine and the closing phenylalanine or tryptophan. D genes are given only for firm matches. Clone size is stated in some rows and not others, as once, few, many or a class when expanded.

CSALAEGSPSGNTIYF,TGCAGTGCTTTAGCCGAGGGGAGCCCCTCTGGAAACACCATATATTTT,-,-,TRBJ1-3,TRBV20-1
CSAREADYTF,TGCAGTGCTAGAGAAGCGGACTACACCTTC,-,many,TRBJ1-2,TRBV20-1
CASSQVPTRGGTTDTQYF,TGCGCCAGCAGCCAAGTACCCACCCGGGGCGGGACCACAGATACGCAGTATTTT,-,-,TRBJ2-3,TRBV4-3
CSAIRRTDTQYF,TGCAGTGCTATTCGTCGCACAGATACGCAGTATTTT,-,many,TRBJ2-3,TRBV20-1
CASSIALAGEGYEQFF,TGTGCCAGTAGTATCGCGCTAGCGGGAGAGGGCTATGAGCAGTTCTTC,TRBD2,many,TRBJ2-1,TRBV19
CASSLGEEATNIQYF,TGCGCCAGCAGCTTAGGGGAAGAGGCTACCAACATTCAGTACTTC,-,-,TRBJ2-4,TRBV5-1
CASSHQGHEQYF,TGTGCCAGCAGCCATCAGGGGCACGAGCAGTACTTC,-,many,TRBJ2-7,TRBV7-6
CASSLRTSVSSYEQYF,TGTGCCAGCAGCTTAAGAACCTCCGTAAGTTCCTACGAGCAGTACTTC,-,few,TRBJ2-7,TRBV13
CASRWTSQITDTQYF,TGCGCCAGCAGATGGACGAGTCAAATCACAGATACGCAGTATTTT,-,few,TRBJ2-3,TRBV10-2
CASFGRILGAYTQYF,TGTGCCAGCTTTGGGCGAATACTAGGGGCATATACGCAGTATTTT,-,-,TRBJ2-3,TRBV6-1
CASSLVLPSGGTRRYEQYF,TGTGCCAGCAGCCTAGTATTGCCTAGCGGGGGGACGCGCCGATACGAGCAGTACTTC,TRBD2,few,TRBJ2-7,TRBV11-2
CASSIGRFYSNQPQHF,TGTGCCAGTAGTATCGGTAGGTTCTATAGCAATCAGCCCCAGCATTTT,-,few,TRBJ1-5,TRBV19
CAGSQAGTEETQYF,TGTGCCGGCAGCCAAGCCGGGACAGAAGAGACCCAGTACTTC,TRBD1,-,TRBJ2-5,TRBV7-8
CSVGTPGHTDTQYF,TGCAGCGTTGGGACTCCAGGCCACACAGATACGCAGTATTTT,-,many,TRBJ2-3,TRBV29-1
CASSSLGINEKLFF,TGCGCCAGCAGCTCCCTCGGGATAAATGAAAAACTGTTTTTT,-,few,TRBJ1-4,TRBV5-1
CASSWQLYGTAQRSNTQYF,TGTGCCAGCAGTTGGCAACTATATGGGACAGCCCAAAGGTCGAATACGCAGTATTTT,TRBD1,many,TRBJ2-3,TRBV28
CASSPPNLRGRNEQFF,TGTGCCAGCTCACCACCGAATCTAAGGGGGCGGAATGAGCAGTTCTTC,TRBD1,-,TRBJ2-1,TRBV18
CASNPDRGRYGYTF,TGTGCCAGTAATCCTGACAGGGGACGTTATGGCTACACCTTC,TRBD1,many,TRBJ1-2,TRBV19
CASSLDQTSRTEAFF,TGTGCCAGCAGCTTAGATCAAACCTCCCGGACTGAAGCTTTCTTT,-,many,TRBJ1-1,TRBV11-2
CASSPAGTGGNEQFF,TGTGCCAGCAGTCCCGCCGGGACAGGGGGCAATGAGCAGTTCTTC,TRBD1,many,TRBJ2-1,TRBV28
CASSFGLIGTTTYNEQFF,TGTGCCAGCAGCTTCGGGCTTATCGGGACTACCACCTACAATGAGCAGTTCTTC,TRBD2,few,TRBJ2-1,TRBV7-8
CASSLAGVPEQYF,TGTGCCAGCAGTTTAGCGGGGGTTCCCGAGCAGTACTTC,-,-,TRBJ2-7,TRBV12-3/TRBV12-4
CSAPRGGAEAFF,TGCAGTGCGCCCAGGGGAGGCGCTGAAGCTTTCTTT,-,many,TRBJ1-1,TRBV20-1
CSVGDGYTF,TGCAGCGTTGGCGATGGCTACACCTTC,-,few,TRBJ1-2,TRBV29-1
CASSLNNNEQFF,TGTGCCAGCAGCTTAAATAACAATGAGCAGTTCTTC,-,many,TRBJ2-1,TRBV7-3
CANTGTAYEQYF,TGTGCCAACACCGGGACAGCTTACGAGCAGTACTTC,-,few,TRBJ2-7,TRBV21-1
CASSLDRVTGELFF,TGTGCCAGCAGCTTGGACAGGGTCACCGGGGAGCTGTTTTTT,TRBD1,-,TRBJ2-2,TRBV11-3
CASSPSTSGSYEQYF,TGCGCCAGCAGCCCTTCGACTAGCGGGAGCTACGAGCAGTACTTC,TRBD2,many,TRBJ2-7,TRBV4-3
CASSPGTVGNTIYF,TGTGCCAGCAGCCCAGGGACAGTTGGAAACACCATATATTTT,TRBD1,many,TRBJ1-3,TRBV9
CASSLAGQVSGANVLTF,TGCGCCAGCAGCTTGGCGGGACAGGTCTCTGGGGCCAACGTCCTGACTTTC,TRBD1,many,TRBJ2-6,TRBV5-1
CASSLYDNWGKNTEAFF,TGTGCCAGCAGTTTATATGATAATTGGGGGAAGAACACTGAAGCTTTCTTT,-,-,TRBJ1-1,TRBV27
CASSQDQDRGRDVLTF,TGCGCCAGCAGCCAAGATCAGGACAGGGGTCGGGACGTCCTGACTTTC,TRBD1,many,TRBJ2-6,TRBV4-3
CSVEETEGQPQHF,TGCAGCGTTGAAGAAACAGAGGGTCAGCCCCAGCATTTT,-,many,TRBJ1-5,TRBV29-1
CATSDLGAGLGFADTQYF,TGTGCCACCAGTGATTTGGGGGCAGGTTTAGGATTTGCAGATACGCAGTATTTT,-,many,TRBJ2-3,TRBV24-1
CSAGLGQYQPQHF,TGCAGTGCGGGATTAGGACAGTATCAGCCCCAGCATTTT,-,-,TRBJ1-5,TRBV20-1
CASSPRHTEAFF,TGTGCCAGTAGTCCCCGCCACACTGAAGCTTTCTTT,-,-,TRBJ1-1,TRBV19
CASSGGDQPQHF,TGTGCCAGCAGTGGGGGCGATCAGCCCCAGCATTTT,-,many,TRBJ1-5,TRBV2
CASGGAHEQYF,TGTGCCAGCGGGGGGGCCCACGAGCAGTACTTC,-,-,TRBJ2-7,TRBV3-1
CASSLEPGSGTGELFF,TGCGCCAGCAGCTTGGAACCAGGGAGTGGCACCGGGGAGCTGTTTTTT,-,-,TRBJ2-2,TRBV5-1
CATSRDRWGPQETQYF,TGTGCCACCAGCAGAGATCGTTGGGGGCCTCAAGAGACCCAGTACTTC,-,many,TRBJ2-5,TRBV15
CASTYPGLGPFNEQFF,TGTGCCAGCACCTATCCGGGACTAGGACCTTTCAATGAGCAGTTCTTC,TRBD2,many,TRBJ2-1,TRBV6-4
CATRDTEAFF,TGTGCCACCCGGGACACTGAAGCTTTCTTT,-,many,TRBJ1-1,TRBV10-3
CASSFYQTGDDTQYF,TGTGCCAGCAGTTTCTACCAAACAGGAGATGATACGCAGTATTTT,-,medium-sized,TRBJ2-3,TRBV28
CASSQDKADYNEQFF,TGCGCCAGCAGCCAAGATAAAGCAGATTACAATGAGCAGTTCTTC,-,many,TRBJ2-1,TRBV4-3
CASSPRTGGLDTQYF,TGTGCCAGCTCACCCCGGACAGGGGGCTTAGATACGCAGTATTTT,TRBD1,many,TRBJ2-3,TRBV18